The entry below gives a single T cell receptor (beta chain) sequence along with its context. What it binds is not known. The entry originates in a study of OX40 agonist ivuxolimab in advanced cancers. Study-wide context: Aged 23 to 79 with a mean of approximately 57 years, they were about 78% male. Three patients, one with hepatocellular carcinoma and two with cutaneous melanoma, achieved partial responses.

The assay was immunoSEQ multiplex PCR, and TCRdb's table has in-frame clones only and misses some. The sample contains roughly 58,000 clones, approximately 80% of which appear only once. The study's findings and limits: Researchers report that CD8+ T cells had, on average, more expanded clones than CD4+.

The TCR was taken from an adult with an advanced solid tumor such as melanoma, head and neck, liver or kidney cancer. The specimen was CD4+ or CD8+ T cells sorted from blood, collected in a trial of the OX40 agonist ivuxolimab.

The CDR3 sequence is CSVEVRGYRSPLHF. The CDR3 DNA reads TGCAGCGTTGAAGTGAGGGGATATCGGTCACCCCTCCACTTT. The genes are TRBV29-1 and TRBJ1-6, with a tentative D call TRBD1 (5 bases). The CDR3 spans 14 residues. The V and J ends lost 1 base and 10 bases respectively, with 14 bases between them. CDR1 and CDR2 from the germline V gene are SQVTM and ANQGSEA. Complete variable domain (other parts from reference TRBV29-1 and TRBJ1-6): SAVISQKPSRDICQRGTSLTIQCQVDSQVTMMFWYRQQPGQSLTLIATANQGSEATYESGFVIDKFPISRPNLTFSTLTVSNMSPEDSSIYLCSVEVRGYRSPLHFGNGTRLTVT.